This passage covers 10 T cell receptor beta chains from one sample sequenced in a study of T cell repertoires in cytomegalovirus infection. The antigens of these receptors remain unknown. TCRdb re-analysed the reads in MiXCR, keeping a single row per CDR3 protein. The sample carries hundreds of thousands of distinct CDR3 sequences, 25% to 35% recorded once. The specimen comprised cultured PBMCs, sampled from culture after CMV antigen stimulation. These receptors all stem from a human donor in good health (CMV status not recorded). Some clones in this sample may be carry-over from other donors' samples.

The V call is TRBV6-2 or TRBV6-3, the J call TRBJ1-1; D is perhaps TRBD1 (5 bases). Germline lookup yields CDR1 MNHEY and CDR2 SVGEGT. The CDR3 sequence is 15 residues long. V lost 4 bases to trimming and J lost 4 bases, with 16 bases between them. CDR3 loop: CASSLSGVRFTEAFF. For the CDR3, the DNA is TGTGCCAGCAGTTTATCGGGGGTCCGGTTCACTGAAGCTTTCTTT.

V is TRBV12-3 or TRBV12-4 and J is TRBJ2-2, with TRBD1 matching over 8 bases. The CDR3 length is 15 residues. After removal of 3 bases from V and 5 bases from J, the junction contained 5 bases not matched to a gene. The CDR3, as DNA: TGTGCCAGCAGTTTTCGCAGGGGGCCTACCGGGGAGCTGTTTTTT. This translates into CASSFRRGPTGELFF.

This clonotype was picked up a small number of times. J is TRBJ1-2 and V is TRBV7-9; 9 nucleotides align to TRBD1. V was pared by 0 bases and J by 5 bases, with 4 bases of the junction left unmatched. Germline V gene lookup returns CDR1 SEHNR and CDR2 FQNEAQ (reference sequence). The CDR3 sequence is 15 residues long. Here the CDR3 reads CASSLAGTGRYGYTF. The DNA for the CDR3 is TGTGCCAGCAGCTTAGCGGGGACAGGGAGGTATGGCTACACCTTC.

This clonotype was seen just once. The chain combines TRBV4-1 with TRBJ2-2; D is possibly TRBD1 (5 bases). The germline V gene has CDR1 MGHRA and CDR2 YSYEKL. The V end was cut by 1 base, the J end by 7 bases, with 13 bases between. CDR3 length: 15 residues. The CDR3 protein is CASSQVWGANGELFF. The CDR3 DNA follows: TGCGCCAGCAGCCAAGTCTGGGGCGCAAACGGGGAGCTGTTTTTT.

The chain carries TRBV24-1 and TRBJ2-1, with D possibly being TRBD2 (6 bases). The CDR3 spans 14 residues. The germline V and J ends were trimmed by 0 bases and 9 bases, with 11 bases remaining between them. From germline, CDR1 is KGHDR and CDR2 SFDVKD. CDR3 region: CATSDLQGRSEQFF. Written as DNA, the CDR3 is TGTGCCACCAGTGATTTGCAAGGGAGGAGTGAGCAGTTCTTC.

V is TRBV7-4 and J is TRBJ1-4; D is ambiguous. Germline V lookup: CDR1 SGHVT, CDR2 SQSDAQ. This CDR3 is 12 amino acids long. V dropped 2 bases and J dropped 8 bases, with 6 bases sitting between them. The CDR3 sequence: CASSLLPEKLFF. CDR3 nucleotides: TGTGCCAGCAGCTTATTGCCGGAAAAACTGTTTTTT.

This clonotype was detected only a few times. V gene TRBV7-6 combines with J gene TRBJ1-2; 10 nucleotides agree with TRBD1. This CDR3 is 18 amino acids long. The ends lost 5 bases at V and 2 bases at J; junction bases unmatched: 14. The germline gives CDR1 SGHVS, CDR2 FNYEAQ. The CDR3 protein is CASSRDRGRLERNYGYTF. The CDR3 region has the DNA TGTGCCAGCAGCCGGGACAGGGGCCGCCTCGAGCGCAACTATGGCTACACCTTC. Full variable domain (rest looked up from reference TRBV7-6 and TRBJ1-2): GAGVSQSPRYKVTKRGQDVALRCDPISGHVSLYWYRQALGQGPEFLTYFNYEAQQDKSGLPNDRFSAERPEGSISTLTIQRTEQRDSAMYRCASSRDRGRLERNYGYTFGSGTRLTVV.

The DNA for the CDR3 is TGCAGTGCGACTAGCGGAAAGAACACCGGGGAGCTGTTTTTT. Protein sequence: CSATSGKNTGELFF. V gene TRBV20-1 combines with J gene TRBJ2-2, with 9 bases fitting TRBD2. Per the germline V gene, CDR1 is DFQATT and CDR2 is SNEGSKA (reference sequence). This CDR3 has 14 residues. After removal of 6 bases from V and 1 base from J, the junction contained 3 bases not matched to a gene.

The chain carries TRBV4-1 and TRBJ1-5; D remains ambiguous. This CDR3 is built from 15 residues. Trimming removed 7 bases at V and 4 bases at J, with 17 bases between. Per germline, CDR1 MGHRA and CDR2 YSYEKL. The DNA of the CDR3 is TGCGCCAGCATCCCCGGCAACAGAGAGAATCAGCCCCAGCATTTT. This translates into CASIPGNRENQPQHF.

The chain is built from TRBV10-3 and TRBJ2-3, with 9 nucleotides matching TRBD1. With 4 bases clipped from V and 2 bases from J, the junction kept 1 base outside the gene matches. This CDR3 has 14 amino acids. Germline lookup yields CDR1 ENHRY and CDR2 SYGVKD. In nucleotides, the CDR3 is TGTGCCATCAGTGGGACAGGGGCCACAGATACGCAGTATTTT. Encoded protein: CAISGTGATDTQYF.